This T cell receptor (beta chain) was observed in a study of cytomegalovirus exposure and HLA in healthy donors. The study's findings and limits: In a later analysis, compared with equally common non-associated chains, HLA-associated beta chains were more expanded. Productive status was seen about 87% or about 30% of the time for most TCR beta V segments in an earlier analysis. Investigators reported 150 to 200 TCR beta chains as tied to cytomegalovirus.

V dropped 7 bases and J dropped 0; count of bases not matched to a gene: 6. CDR3 length: 14 residues. CDR1 is MNHEY, CDR2 SVGAGI, per germline. Remarks on this clone: What it binds is not known.

The PCR ran on 60 Vbeta and 13 Jbeta primers. Libraries were prepared by immunoSEQ multiplex PCR; TCRdb keeps only in-frame clonotypes and omits some of them. The listing contains just over 150,000 clones. The receptor comes from a woman in her sixties in good health and CMV-seronegative. Sequencing used PBMCs. This chain links TRBV6-5 with TRBJ2-7; TRBD2 aligns across 7 bases. For the CDR3, the DNA is TGTGCCAGCAAAAGTTCGGGAGGCTCCTACGAGCAGTACTTC. Protein product: CASKSSGGSYEQYF.